These 22 T cell receptor beta chains originate from one sample sequenced in a study of CD8+CD57+ T cells in acquired aplastic anemia (dated by TCRdb to about 2018). The sequencer listed for this sample is Illumina HiSeq 2000. TCR beta VDJ combination and CDR3 sequence profiling used genomic DNA as the template. TCRdb cleaned the public reads at Q25 with fastp, built clones with MiXCR and kept in-frame beta chains. Rows are unified per CDR3 protein, each entry keeping the most common DNA and genes. The table for this sample lists some 220,000 distinct CDR3 sequences; approximately 35% of them were counted only once. 1.1% of the sample is held by the ten biggest clonotypes. Sequenced material: sorted CD4+, CD8+, or CD8+CD57+ T cells (not recorded which) from PBMCs. The receptor set was obtained from a human donor in good health, serving as a control.

This clonotype has a count of ten or more. The chain has TRBV12-5 and TRBJ1-1; D is unresolved. Trimming stripped 1 base from V and 5 bases from J, with 5 bases between. Germline values: CDR1 LGHNT, CDR2 FRNRAP. The CDR3 runs to 12 residues. The CDR3 DNA is TGTGCTAGTGGTTTGGCCAAAACTGAAGCTTTCTTT. It encodes CASGLAKTEAFF.

This clonotype has a handful of counts. J is TRBJ2-1 and V is TRBV21-1; the D call in the table, TRBD1, was not verified against the DNA. TRBV21-1 is recorded as a pseudogene. The CDR3 loop spans 20 amino acids. As DNA, the CDR3 is TGTGCCAGCAGCAAACGCGGGACAGGGGGACTTCGGAGCTCCTACAATGAGCAGTTCTTC. Translated, it gives CASSKRGTGGLRSSYNEQFF.

This clonotype was seen ten or more times. This sequence joins TRBV5-1 and TRBJ1-2; maybe TRBD1 (5 bases). Trimming shortened V by 2 bases and J by 4 bases, and 21 bases separated the two germline ends. Germline V gene data show CDR1 as SGHRS and CDR2 as YFSETQ. CDR3 size: 17 residues. CDR3 residues: CASSFRLGVGTAYGYTF. As DNA, the CDR3 is TGCGCCAGCAGCTTTCGTTTGGGGGTAGGGACCGCCTATGGCTACACCTTC.

V is TRBV24-1 and J is TRBJ2-5, with 8 positions matching TRBD1. Germline assignment: CDR1 KGHDR and CDR2 SFDVKD. The V segment lost 4 bases and the J segment 5 bases; nucleotides outside the gene matches: 11. The CDR3 has 16 amino acids. The CDR3 nucleotides read TGTGCCACCAGTGAGGGCAGGGGGCCAGGGAGGGAGACCCAGTACTTC. It translates to CATSEGRGPGRETQYF.

This clonotype was picked up a small number of times. The DNA of the CDR3 is TGTGCCAGCAGCTCTCGGACAGGGGGTCCCCTTTTGACCGGGGAGCTGTTTTTT. It specifies CASSSRTGGPLLTGELFF. The rearrangement joins TRBV11-1 to TRBJ2-2, with 10 bases lining up with TRBD1. CDR1 SGHAT and CDR2 FQDESV come from the germline V gene (reference sequence). This CDR3 is 18 amino acids long. After removal of 4 bases from V and 5 bases from J, the junction contained 13 bases not matched to a gene.

The sample holds one count of this clonotype. With a much larger clone just one base away, this may be a read error. The chain recombines TRBV6-1 with TRBJ1-2; D is unclear. CDR3 size: 11 residues. Germline V gene lookup returns CDR1 MNHNS and CDR2 SASEGT. The DNA for the CDR3 is TGTGCCAGCAGTGTTAACTATGGCTACATCTTC. Amino acids: CASSVNYGYIF.

V usage is TRBV3-1 and J usage is TRBJ1-6; D unclear. Germline V gives CDR1 LGHDT, CDR2 YNNKEL (reference sequence). Trimming took off 4 bases at V and 5 bases at J, with 12 bases between the two ends. This CDR3 is 15 amino acids long. For the CDR3, the DNA is TGTGCCAGCAGCCGCACTCTGGGGAATAATTCACCCCTCCACTTT. It translates to CASSRTLGNNSPLHF.

There are many counts of this clonotype. This rearrangement joins TRBV11-2 to TRBJ1-5; perhaps TRBD1 as D (6 bases). The germline V and J ends were trimmed by 4 bases and 2 bases, with 18 bases remaining between them. Germline loops: CDR1 SGHAT, CDR2 FQNNGV. The CDR3 consists of 17 residues. The chain's CDR3 is CASSSHRGGRGNQPQHF. The DNA for the CDR3 is TGTGCCAGCAGCTCACATAGGGGGGGTCGGGGCAATCAGCCCCAGCATTTT.

The chain combines TRBV5-1 with TRBJ2-5; 7 bases align to TRBD2. Per germline, CDR1 SGHRS and CDR2 YFSETQ. V was clipped by 4 bases and J by 2 bases; unmatched bases: 5. This CDR3 is 14 amino acids long. The CDR3 reads CASSGGDVQETQYF. CDR3 DNA: TGCGCCAGCAGCGGGGGGGACGTTCAAGAGACCCAGTACTTC.

This clonotype has at least ten counts. The chain combines TRBV5-1 with TRBJ2-5, with D perhaps being TRBD1 or TRBD2 (5 bases each). The CDR3 is 16 residues long. Trimming shortened V by 4 bases and J by 7 bases, and 23 bases separated the two germline ends. The germline gives CDR1 SGHRS, CDR2 YFSETQ. The CDR3 reads CASSMTEGMGFGTQYF. DNA for the CDR3: TGCGCCAGCAGCATGACAGAGGGGATGGGGTTCGGGACCCAGTACTTC.

V gene TRBV12-3 or TRBV12-4 combines with J gene TRBJ1-2, with 7 bases lining up with TRBD1. The J segment lost 6 bases and the V segment lost 5 bases, leaving 15 bases of the junction unmatched. The CDR3 runs to 16 residues. The CDR3 bases are TGTGCCAGCAGTGCCCGGACAGGACGCACCCCCCATGGCTACACCTTC. It yields the protein CASSARTGRTPHGYTF.

DNA for the CDR3: TGTGCCAGCAGCTTGGTGGTCGTGAGCTCTGGAAACACCATATATTTT. Residues: CASSLVVVSSGNTIYF. J is TRBJ1-3 and V is TRBV5-5; D is uncertain. CDR1 is SGHKS and CDR2 is YYEKEE in the germline V gene (reference sequence). With 0 bases removed from V and 0 bases from J, the gap between germline ends came to 10 bases. The CDR3 covers 16 residues. Filled out from reference TRBV5-5 and TRBJ1-3, the complete variable domain reads DAGVTQSPTHLIKTRGQQVTLRCSPISGHKSVSWYQQVLGQGPQFIFQYYEKEERGRGNFPDRFSARQFPNYSSELNVNALLLGDSALYLCASSLVVVSSGNTIYFGEGSWLTVV.

This clonotype was recorded at least ten times. The chain's CDR3 is CSARGQGGELFF. The CDR3 DNA reads as TGCAGCGCCCGAGGACAGGGCGGGGAGCTGTTTTTT. The chain has TRBV29-1 and TRBJ2-2, with 8 bases matching TRBD1. The J segment lost 7 bases and the V segment lost 7 bases, leaving 5 bases of the junction unmatched. CDR3 length: 12 residues. Germline loops: CDR1 SQVTM, CDR2 ANQGSEA.

This chain links TRBV15 with TRBJ2-3, with TRBD1 matching over 7 bases. Germline assignment: CDR1 LNHNV and CDR2 YYDKDF (reference sequence). V shed 5 bases and J 8 bases; nucleotides not matched to a gene: 10. This CDR3 has 14 residues. For the CDR3, the DNA is TGTGCCACCAGCGATCGACAGGGTGGGGCTACGCAGTATTTT. Amino acids: CATSDRQGGATQYF.

This clonotype was counted many times. This chain uses TRBV10-3 with TRBJ2-5; TRBD1 aligns across 11 bases. Germline CDR1 and CDR2: ENHRY and SYGVKD. The CDR3 is 17 residues long. J was trimmed by 2 bases and V by 6 bases; bases with no gene match: 11. This chain's CDR3 is CAISRDRGFPAQETQYF. The CDR3 region has the DNA TGTGCCATCAGCCGGGACAGGGGGTTCCCCGCTCAAGAGACCCAGTACTTC.

There are many counts of this clonotype. The V and J genes are TRBV20-1 and TRBJ2-3, with 12 bases identical to TRBD2. CDR3 length: 15 amino acids. From germline, CDR1 is DFQATT and CDR2 SNEGSKA (reference sequence). V was clipped by 3 bases and J by 7 bases; unmatched bases: 8. The CDR3 DNA reads TGCAGTGCTAGCGAACTAGCGGGGGGTGGAAATACGCAGTATTTT. Translation: CSASELAGGGNTQYF.

This clonotype was detected ten times or more. V is TRBV24-1 and J is TRBJ2-1; 10 nucleotides line up with TRBD2. The CDR3 is 17 amino acids. CDR1 KGHDR and CDR2 SFDVKD come from the germline V gene. V lost 3 bases and J lost 4; bases outside the gene matches: 8. Here the CDR3 reads CATSDPGTSGIYNEQFF. Here the CDR3 DNA reads TGTGCCACCAGTGATCCAGGAACTAGCGGGATTTACAATGAGCAGTTCTTC.

This clonotype has at least ten counts. The chain carries TRBV5-1 and TRBJ1-5; the D is unclear. CDR3 length: 13 residues. Germline V gene data show CDR1 as SGHRS and CDR2 as YFSETQ. Trimming removed 2 bases at V and 7 bases at J, with 10 bases between. The CDR3 protein is CASSFSGLQPQHF. CDR3 in DNA: TGCGCCAGCAGCTTTTCGGGTCTCCAGCCCCAGCATTTT.

In its sample, this clonotype was seen many times. The chain uses TRBV5-4 and TRBJ2-7; possible D gene TRBD2, 5 bases. Germline V CDR1 and CDR2: SGHNT, YYREEE (reference sequence). The V gene lost 1 base and the J gene lost 5 bases, with 13 bases spanning the gap. The CDR3 runs 14 residues. In DNA, the CDR3 is TGTGCCAGCAGCTTGCAGGCTAGCTCGCACGAGCAGTACTTC. It codes for CASSLQASSHEQYF.

This clonotype has a count of ten or more. V usage is TRBV7-9 and J usage is TRBJ1-4, with D possibly TRBD1 on 5 matching bases. The CDR3 has 15 amino acids. Germline CDR1 and CDR2: SEHNR and FQNEAQ (reference sequence). V was trimmed by 1 base and J by 8 bases, leaving 14 bases between them. CDR3 residues: CASSLGGRGGEKLFF. The CDR3 DNA is TGTGCCAGCAGCTTAGGCGGGCGGGGCGGCGAAAAACTGTTTTTT.

This clonotype came up many times. J is TRBJ1-4 and V is TRBV5-1; D gene ambiguous. The V and J ends lost 0 bases and 5 bases respectively, with 11 bases between them. CDR3 size: 15 residues. Germline V lookup: CDR1 SGHRS, CDR2 YFSETQ. The CDR3 DNA is TGCGCCAGCAGCTTGGTGGAGGGCGGAAATGAAAAACTGTTTTTT. Residues: CASSLVEGGNEKLFF.

The V gene is TRBV2, the J gene TRBJ2-7; TRBD1 matches at 8 bases. V trimming: 7 bases; J trimming: 3 bases; junction bases outside the gene matches: 5. Germline lookup yields CDR1 SNHLY and CDR2 FYNNEI. This CDR3 is 13 amino acids long. The CDR3 reads CASMAGGLYEQYF. CDR3 DNA sequence: TGTGCCAGCATGGCAGGGGGCCTCTACGAGCAGTACTTC.